This T cell receptor beta chain was recorded in a study of cytomegalovirus exposure and HLA in healthy donors. PCR primers comprised 60 Vbeta and 13 Jbeta primers. Clones were read by immunoSEQ multiplex PCR, and TCRdb kept only the in-frame ones, dropping some. Of about 190,000 clones listed, roughly four fifths are singletons. Study-wide findings and caveats: In vitro testing confirmed a few CMV-associated chains as specific for CMV antigens. Serostatus for CMV was the only available immune exposure information. In a later analysis, HLA-associated TCR beta chains were more clonally expanded than equally common others.

This clone was detected a few times. Its target is unknown. Source material: PBMCs. The receptor was derived from a woman younger than 45 in good health and CMV-seropositive.

The CDR3 DNA follows: TGCGCCAGCAGCCAACCGACAGGGGGCCGAGGGGCCAACGTCCTGACTTTC. Its translation: CASSQPTGGRGANVLTF. The chain uses TRBV4-1 and TRBJ2-6, with 10 positions matching TRBD1. CDR1 MGHRA and CDR2 YSYEKL come from the germline V gene. The CDR3 extends over 17 amino acids. J was trimmed by 4 bases and V by 2 bases; bases with no gene match: 5.